This T cell receptor beta chain appears in the sequencing data of a study of T cell responses to AZD1222 COVID-19 vaccine. V dropped 6 bases and J dropped 6 bases, with 6 bases sitting between them. This CDR3 is built from 12 residues. Here immunoSEQ multiplex PCR was the method, and the copy in TCRdb shows in-frame clones only, minus some. This repertoire shows fewer than 150,000 clones, 90% to 95% found once; its top ten account for around 3.3%. The study, taken as a whole, reports: Samples come after the peak T cell response, not at day 14. Seropositive at baseline were only a handful of AZD1222 recipients.

With regard to this clone: Its antigen is not identified.

Specimen: peripheral blood, collected on day 0 of AZD1222 vaccination. This sequence joins TRBV12-3 or TRBV12-4 and TRBJ1-6; D uncertain. The clonotype comes from an adult in good health. In DNA form, the CDR3 reads TGTGCCAGCAGCACCACTAATTCACCCCTCCACTTT. It translates to CASSTTNSPLHF.